This TCR beta chain was sequenced during a study of cytomegalovirus exposure and HLA in healthy donors. Study-wide results and limits: Several of the most significant clusters appeared linked to common viral pathogens, based on a later analysis. Donors were assumed by presence/absence analyses to have roughly uniform sequencing depth.

This CDR3 has 14 amino acids. The J segment lost 2 bases and the V segment lost 5 bases, leaving 5 bases of the junction unmatched. Germline values: CDR1 SEHNR, CDR2 FQNEAQ (reference sequence). Both 60 Vbeta primers and 13 Jbeta primers went into the PCR. Profiling relied on immunoSEQ multiplex PCR, and the TCRdb table lists in-frame clones only, not all of them. The table lists 200,000 to 250,000 clones, 81% of them singletons. As to this clone: Its matching antigen is unknown.

Among the donors, all were healthy bone marrow donors. The origin of this receptor is a woman aged 60 to 75 in good health and CMV-seropositive. The sequenced sample was PBMCs. This chain links TRBV7-9 with TRBJ1-1; 7 bases line up with TRBD1. The CDR3 region has the DNA TGTGCCAGCAGCCCTGGGGACAGTAACACTGAAGCTTTCTTT. This gives the protein CASSPGDSNTEAFF.